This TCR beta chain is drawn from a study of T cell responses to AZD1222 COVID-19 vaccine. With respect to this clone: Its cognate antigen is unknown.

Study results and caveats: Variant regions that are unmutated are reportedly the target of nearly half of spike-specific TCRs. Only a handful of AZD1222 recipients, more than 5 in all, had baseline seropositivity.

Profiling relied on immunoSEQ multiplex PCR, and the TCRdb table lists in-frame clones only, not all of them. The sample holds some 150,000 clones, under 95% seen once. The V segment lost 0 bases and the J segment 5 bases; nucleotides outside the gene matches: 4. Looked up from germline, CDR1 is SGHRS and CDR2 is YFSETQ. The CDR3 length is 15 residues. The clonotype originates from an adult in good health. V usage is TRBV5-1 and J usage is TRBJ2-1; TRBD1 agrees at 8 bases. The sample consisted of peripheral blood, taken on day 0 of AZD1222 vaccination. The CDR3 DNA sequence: TGCGCCAGCAGCTTGGATGGGGGACAGGACAATGAGCAGTTCTTC. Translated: CASSLDGGQDNEQFF.